Sequencing of this T cell receptor beta chain was carried out in a study of cytomegalovirus exposure and HLA in healthy donors. Germline CDR1 SNHLY, CDR2 FYNNEI. J gave up 3 bases and V 4 bases, and 4 bases lay outside the gene matches. The CDR3 sequence is 15 residues long. The PCR contained 60 Vbeta and 13 Jbeta primers. Repertoires were generated with immunoSEQ multiplex PCR, while TCRdb's copy carries only in-frame clones and drops some. The table records under 200,000 clones, roughly four fifths of them present only once. The specimen was PBMCs. The receptor was isolated from a woman aged 18-29 years in good health and CMV-seronegative. J is TRBJ2-3 and V is TRBV2, with 10 nucleotides matching TRBD1. This chain's CDR3 is CASSADRGWTDTQYF. The CDR3, as DNA: TGTGCCAGCAGTGCGGACAGGGGGTGGACAGATACGCAGTATTTT.